This T cell receptor (beta chain) was sequenced for a study of T cells after yellow fever vaccination. Study information: Fractions with few cells were prepared using SMART-Seq v4 Ultra Low Input. Study-wide results and caveats: The booster response re-showed most primary clones: 95% to 96% CD4, around 90% CD8. Overall, a small share of clonotypes was seen in both CD4 and CD8 compartments.

TCRdb itself ran the 5' RACE reads through MiXCR, one entry per CDR3 protein. The top ten clones hold about 3% of a sample with roughly 320,000 distinct CDR3 sequences, around 10% of them seen once. A note on this clonotype: What it binds is unknown.

CDR1 and CDR2 from the germline V gene are SGHRS and YFSETQ. CDR3 length: 15 residues. V lost 4 bases, J lost 5 bases, and 11 bases stayed unmatched. Sequences were derived from CD4+ T cells sorted from PBMCs, sampled 45 days after the yellow fever booster vaccination. The chain uses TRBV5-1 and TRBJ2-5, with 7 bases that match TRBD1. The receptor comes from a man aged 18 to 35 who received the YFV17D yellow fever vaccine. The DNA for the CDR3 is TGCGCCAGCAGCCGTCTCACAGGGGCGGAGGAGACCCAGTACTTC. Its translation is CASSRLTGAEETQYF. Based on the CDR3 plus reference TRBV5-1 and TRBJ2-5, the full variable domain is KAGVTQTPRYLIKTRGQQVTLSCSPISGHRSVSWYQQTPGQGLQFLFEYFSETQRNKGNFPGRFSGRQFSNSRSEMNVSTLELGDSALYLCASSRLTGAEETQYFGPGTRLLVL.